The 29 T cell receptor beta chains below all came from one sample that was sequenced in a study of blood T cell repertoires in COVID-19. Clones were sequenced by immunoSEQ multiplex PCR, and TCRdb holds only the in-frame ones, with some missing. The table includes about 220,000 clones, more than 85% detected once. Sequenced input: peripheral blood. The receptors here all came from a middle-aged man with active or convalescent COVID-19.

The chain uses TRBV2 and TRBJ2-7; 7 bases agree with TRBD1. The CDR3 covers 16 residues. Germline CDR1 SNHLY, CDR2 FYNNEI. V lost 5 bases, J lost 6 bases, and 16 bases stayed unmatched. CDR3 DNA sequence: TGTGCCAGCAGTCGCCCCGAAACAGGGGTTTGGTCCGAGCAGTACTTC. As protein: CASSRPETGVWSEQYF.

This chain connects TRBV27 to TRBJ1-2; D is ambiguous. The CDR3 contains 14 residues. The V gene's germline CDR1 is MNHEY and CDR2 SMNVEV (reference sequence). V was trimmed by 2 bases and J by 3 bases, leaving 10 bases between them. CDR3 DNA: TGTGCCAGCAGTTTAAGTTTCCGGGACTATGGCTACACCTTC. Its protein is CASSLSFRDYGYTF.

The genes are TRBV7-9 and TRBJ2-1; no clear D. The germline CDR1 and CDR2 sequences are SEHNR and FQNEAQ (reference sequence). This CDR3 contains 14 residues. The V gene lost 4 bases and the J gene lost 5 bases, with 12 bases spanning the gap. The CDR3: CASSSSWSNNEQFF. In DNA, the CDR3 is TGTGCCAGCAGCTCCTCGTGGTCTAACAATGAGCAGTTCTTC.

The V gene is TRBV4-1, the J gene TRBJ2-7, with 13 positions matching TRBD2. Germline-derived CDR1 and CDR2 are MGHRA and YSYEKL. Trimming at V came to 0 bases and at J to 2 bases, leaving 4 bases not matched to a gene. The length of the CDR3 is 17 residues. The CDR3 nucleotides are TGCGCCAGCAGCCAAGAGGGACTAGCGGGGACTGCCTACGAGCAGTACTTC. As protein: CASSQEGLAGTAYEQYF.

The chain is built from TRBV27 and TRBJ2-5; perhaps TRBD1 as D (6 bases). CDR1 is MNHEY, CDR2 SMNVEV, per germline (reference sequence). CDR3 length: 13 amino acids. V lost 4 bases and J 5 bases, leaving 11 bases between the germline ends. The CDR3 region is CASSYQGLETQYF. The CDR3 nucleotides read TGTGCCAGCAGTTACCAGGGGTTGGAGACCCAGTACTTC.

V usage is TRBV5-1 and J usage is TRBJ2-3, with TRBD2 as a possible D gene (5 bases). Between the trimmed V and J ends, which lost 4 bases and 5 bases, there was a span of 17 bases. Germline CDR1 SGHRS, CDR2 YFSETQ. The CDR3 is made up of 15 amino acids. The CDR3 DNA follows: TGCGCCAGCAGCGATGCCCGACGAGGACTAGATACGCAGTATTTT. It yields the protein CASSDARRGLDTQYF.

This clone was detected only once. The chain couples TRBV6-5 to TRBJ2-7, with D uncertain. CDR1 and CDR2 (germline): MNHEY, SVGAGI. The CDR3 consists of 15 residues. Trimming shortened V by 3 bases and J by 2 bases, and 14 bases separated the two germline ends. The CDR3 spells CASSYQVTPAYEQYF. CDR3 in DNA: TGTGCCAGCAGTTATCAGGTGACCCCTGCCTACGAGCAGTACTTC.

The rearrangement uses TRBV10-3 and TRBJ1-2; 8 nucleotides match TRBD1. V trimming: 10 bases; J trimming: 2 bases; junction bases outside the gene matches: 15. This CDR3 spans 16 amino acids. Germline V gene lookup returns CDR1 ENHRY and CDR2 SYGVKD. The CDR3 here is CATFRDRSRKNYGYTF. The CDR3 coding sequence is TGTGCCACCTTCCGGGACAGGAGCAGGAAGAACTATGGCTACACCTTC.

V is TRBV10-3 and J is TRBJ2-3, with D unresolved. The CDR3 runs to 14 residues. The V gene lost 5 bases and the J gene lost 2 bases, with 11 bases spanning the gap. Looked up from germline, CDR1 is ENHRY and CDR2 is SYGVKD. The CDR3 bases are TGTGCCATCAGTTTCGACGGAGACACAGATACGCAGTATTTT. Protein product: CAISFDGDTDTQYF.

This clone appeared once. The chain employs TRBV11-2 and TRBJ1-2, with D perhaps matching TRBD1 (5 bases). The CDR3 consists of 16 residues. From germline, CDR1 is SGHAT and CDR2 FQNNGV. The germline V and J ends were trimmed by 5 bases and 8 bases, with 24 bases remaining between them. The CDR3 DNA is TGTGCCAGCAGCCGCGATTGGAGGGACCTAAGGAACGGCTACACCTTC. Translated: CASSRDWRDLRNGYTF. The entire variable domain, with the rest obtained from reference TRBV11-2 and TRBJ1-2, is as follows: EAGVAQSPRYKIIEKRQSVAFWCNPISGHATLYWYQQILGQGPKLLIQFQNNGVVDDSQLPKDRFSAERLKGVDSTLKIQPAKLEDSAVYLCASSRDWRDLRNGYTFGSGTRLTVV.

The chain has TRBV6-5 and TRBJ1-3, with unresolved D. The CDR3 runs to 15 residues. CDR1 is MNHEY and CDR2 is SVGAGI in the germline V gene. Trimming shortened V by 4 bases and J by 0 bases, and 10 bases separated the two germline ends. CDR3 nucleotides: TGTGCCAGCAGTTCTGGCAGAACCTCTGGAAACACCATATATTTT. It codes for CASSSGRTSGNTIYF.

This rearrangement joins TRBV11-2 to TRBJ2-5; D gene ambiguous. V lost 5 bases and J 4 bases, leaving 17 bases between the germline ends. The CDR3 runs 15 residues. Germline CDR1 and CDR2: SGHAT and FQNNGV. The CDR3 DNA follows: TGTGCCAGCAGCCCCAGGATAAGCATTAGAGAGACCCAGTACTTC. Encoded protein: CASSPRISIRETQYF.

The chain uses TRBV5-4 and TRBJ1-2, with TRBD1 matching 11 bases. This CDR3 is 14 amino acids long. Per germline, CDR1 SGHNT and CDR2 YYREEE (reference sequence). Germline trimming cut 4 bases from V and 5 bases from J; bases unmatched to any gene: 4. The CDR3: CASSAGTGGYGYTF. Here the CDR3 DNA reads TGTGCCAGCAGCGCCGGGACAGGGGGTTATGGCTACACCTTC.

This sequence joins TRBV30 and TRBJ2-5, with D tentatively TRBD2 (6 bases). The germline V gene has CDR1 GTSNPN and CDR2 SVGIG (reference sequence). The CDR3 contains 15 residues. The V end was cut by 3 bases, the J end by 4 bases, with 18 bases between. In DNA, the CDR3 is TGTGCCTGGAGGACTCGGGGAGGTACCCCAGAGACCCAGTACTTC. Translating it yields CAWRTRGGTPETQYF.

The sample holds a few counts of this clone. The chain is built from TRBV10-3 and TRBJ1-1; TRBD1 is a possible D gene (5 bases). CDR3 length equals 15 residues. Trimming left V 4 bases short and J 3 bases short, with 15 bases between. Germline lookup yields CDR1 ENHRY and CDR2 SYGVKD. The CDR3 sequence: CAISAREGLDTEAFF. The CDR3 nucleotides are TGTGCCATCAGTGCCCGGGAGGGGCTGGACACTGAAGCTTTCTTT.

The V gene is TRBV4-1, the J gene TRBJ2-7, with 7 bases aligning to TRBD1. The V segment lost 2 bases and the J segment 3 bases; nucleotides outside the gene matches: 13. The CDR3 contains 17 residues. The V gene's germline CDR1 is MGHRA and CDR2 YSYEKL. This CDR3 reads CASSQIQGSSARYEQYF. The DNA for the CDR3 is TGCGCCAGCAGCCAAATACAGGGGTCTTCCGCCCGCTACGAGCAGTACTTC.

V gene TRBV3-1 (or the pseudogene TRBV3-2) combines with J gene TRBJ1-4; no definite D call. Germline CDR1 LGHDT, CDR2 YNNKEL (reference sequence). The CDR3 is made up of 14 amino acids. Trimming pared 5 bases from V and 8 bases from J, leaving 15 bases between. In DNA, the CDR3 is TGTGCCAGCAGCAGGAGGCAGGATGGGGAAAAACTGTTTTTT. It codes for CASSRRQDGEKLFF.

The CDR3 is CASSFGQGPPRFF. In DNA, the CDR3 is TGTGCCAGCAGTTTTGGGCAGGGGCCTCCCAGGTTCTTC. The V gene is TRBV28, the J gene TRBJ2-1; a weak D match, TRBD1 (6 bases). CDR1 and CDR2 (germline): MDHEN, SYDVKM. The CDR3 extends over 13 amino acids. Trimming shortened V by 3 bases and J by 15 bases, and 18 bases separated the two germline ends.

The CDR3 loop reads CASSFQGPGELFF. The CDR3 DNA reads as TGTGCCAGCAGTTTTCAGGGCCCCGGGGAGCTGTTTTTT. The rearrangement joins TRBV27 to TRBJ2-2, with a possible D match to TRBD1 (5 bases). V was cut by 3 bases and J by 6 bases, with 8 bases left in between. Germline CDR1 and CDR2: MNHEY and SMNVEV (reference sequence). The CDR3 runs to 13 residues.

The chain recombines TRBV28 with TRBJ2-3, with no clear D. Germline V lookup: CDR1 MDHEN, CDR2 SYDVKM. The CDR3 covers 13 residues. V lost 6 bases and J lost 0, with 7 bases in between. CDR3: CASRPSSTDTQYF. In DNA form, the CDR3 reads TGTGCCAGCAGACCGAGTAGCACAGATACGCAGTATTTT.

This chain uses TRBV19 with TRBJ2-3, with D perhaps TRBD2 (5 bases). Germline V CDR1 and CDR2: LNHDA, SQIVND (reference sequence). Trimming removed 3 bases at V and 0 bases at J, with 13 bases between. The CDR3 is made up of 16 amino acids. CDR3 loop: CASSMESGMSTDTQYF. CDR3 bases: TGTGCCAGTAGTATGGAGTCCGGGATGAGCACAGATACGCAGTATTTT.

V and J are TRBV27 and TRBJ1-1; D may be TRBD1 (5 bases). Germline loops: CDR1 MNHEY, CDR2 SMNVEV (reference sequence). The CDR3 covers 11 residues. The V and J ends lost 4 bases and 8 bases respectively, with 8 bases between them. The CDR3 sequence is CASSWRGEAFF. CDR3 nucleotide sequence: TGTGCCAGCAGTTGGCGGGGGGAAGCTTTCTTT.

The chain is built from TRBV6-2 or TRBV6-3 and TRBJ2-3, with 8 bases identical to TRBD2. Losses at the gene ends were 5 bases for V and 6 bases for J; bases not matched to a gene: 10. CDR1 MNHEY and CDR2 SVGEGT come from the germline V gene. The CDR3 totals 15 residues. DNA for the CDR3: TGTGCCAGCAGTGCGCCGGGGGGGCGGATGGATACGCAGTATTTT. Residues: CASSAPGGRMDTQYF.

CDR3 loop: CASIPKWGGYGYTF. CDR3 bases: TGTGCCAGCATCCCAAAGTGGGGAGGCTATGGCTACACCTTC. This sequence joins TRBV28 and TRBJ1-2; D is unresolved. Germline V gene sequence: CDR1 MDHEN, CDR2 SYDVKM. The length of the CDR3 is 14 residues. V dropped 7 bases and J dropped 4 bases, with 16 bases sitting between them.

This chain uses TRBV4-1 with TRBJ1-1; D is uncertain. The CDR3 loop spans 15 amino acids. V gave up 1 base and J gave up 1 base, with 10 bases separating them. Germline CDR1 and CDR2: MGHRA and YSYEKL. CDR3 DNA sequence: TGCGCCAGCAGCCAAGTAAATACAGCGAACACTGAAGCTTTCTTT. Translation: CASSQVNTANTEAFF.

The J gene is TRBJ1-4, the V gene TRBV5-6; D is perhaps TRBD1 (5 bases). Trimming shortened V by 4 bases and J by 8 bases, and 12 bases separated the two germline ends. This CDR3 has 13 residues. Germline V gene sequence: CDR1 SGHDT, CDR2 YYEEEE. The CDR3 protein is CASSAGLEEKLFF. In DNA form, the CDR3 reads TGTGCCAGCAGCGCAGGGTTGGAAGAAAAACTGTTTTTT.

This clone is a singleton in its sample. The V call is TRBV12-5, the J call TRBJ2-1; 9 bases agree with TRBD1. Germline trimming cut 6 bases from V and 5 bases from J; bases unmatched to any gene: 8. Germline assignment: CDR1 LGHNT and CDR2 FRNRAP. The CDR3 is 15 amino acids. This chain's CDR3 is CASGPPGQGDNEQFF. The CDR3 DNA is TGTGCTAGTGGACCACCGGGACAGGGAGACAATGAGCAGTTCTTC.

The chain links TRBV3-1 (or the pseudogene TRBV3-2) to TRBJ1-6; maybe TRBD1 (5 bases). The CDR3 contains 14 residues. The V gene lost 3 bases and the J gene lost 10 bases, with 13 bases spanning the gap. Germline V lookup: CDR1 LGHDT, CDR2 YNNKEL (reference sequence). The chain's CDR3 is CASSQARGISPLHF. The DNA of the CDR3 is TGTGCCAGCAGCCAGGCTAGGGGAATCTCACCCCTCCACTTT.

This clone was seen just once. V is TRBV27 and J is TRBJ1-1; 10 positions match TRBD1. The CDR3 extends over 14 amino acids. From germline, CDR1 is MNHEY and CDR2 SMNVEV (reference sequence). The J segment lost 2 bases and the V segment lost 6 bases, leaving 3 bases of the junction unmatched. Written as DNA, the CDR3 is TGTGCCAGCAGGGGACAGGGGTCTAACACTGAAGCTTTCTTT. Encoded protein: CASRGQGSNTEAFF.